Below are 18 T cell receptor beta chains sequenced from a single sample in a study of blood T cells in healthy people across ages. Together with a sample-barcoded 5' primer, a J-beta primer mix was included in a second PCR lasting about 6 to 11 cycles. TCRdb called the 5' RACE reads again in MiXCR, with one record for every CDR3 protein. Of over 500,000 distinct CDR3 sequences listed, roughly half are singletons. Input material: blood. The receptor source for this set is a woman of 80 years or more in good health.

This clonotype was counted a few times. V is TRBV2 and J is TRBJ2-7; weak D call: TRBD1 (5 bases). The CDR3 covers 15 residues. V was shortened by 3 bases and J by 0 bases, with 12 bases between the two germline ends. The germline V gene has CDR1 SNHLY and CDR2 FYNNEI. Written as DNA, the CDR3 is TGTGCCAGCAGTGAGGGGCACCCGACCTCCTACGAGCAGTACTTC. Translation: CASSEGHPTSYEQYF.

This chain links TRBV11-2 with TRBJ2-2; D remains unclear. Trimming cost V 0 bases and J 1 base, with 6 bases left between them. The CDR3 extends over 15 amino acids. Germline V gives CDR1 SGHAT, CDR2 FQNNGV. This chain's CDR3 is CASSLERLNTGELFF. The DNA of the CDR3 is TGTGCCAGCAGCTTAGAACGGTTGAACACCGGGGAGCTGTTTTTT.

This rearrangement joins TRBV6-2 or TRBV6-3 to TRBJ2-2, with a weak D call TRBD1 (5 bases). Trimming took 7 bases from V and 9 from J, leaving 21 bases between them. The CDR3 consists of 15 residues. Germline CDR1 MNHEY, CDR2 SVGEGT. The CDR3: CASTQGHSYKRELFF. CDR3 nucleotides: TGTGCCAGCACTCAAGGACACTCATACAAACGGGAGCTGTTTTTT.

At least ten counts were recorded for this clonotype. V usage is TRBV4-1 and J usage is TRBJ2-3, with D tentatively TRBD1 or TRBD2 (5 bases each). Trimming removed 4 bases from V and 3 bases from J, with 20 bases in between. The germline gives CDR1 MGHRA, CDR2 YSYEKL. The length of the CDR3 is 17 residues. CDR3 nucleotides: TGCGCCAGCAGCCGGGATACTAGACAAAGGGGTACAGATACGCAGTATTTT. Translation gives CASSRDTRQRGTDTQYF.

The CDR3 bases are TGCAGTGCCCCTTCCCCCGGGACAGGGGGGACTAGCGGGAGATGGGGTTACAATGAGCAGTTCTTC. Encoded protein: CSAPSPGTGGTSGRWGYNEQFF. The chain recombines TRBV20-1 with TRBJ2-1, with TRBD2 matching 14 bases. The length of the CDR3 is 22 residues. Germline lookup yields CDR1 DFQATT and CDR2 SNEGSKA (reference sequence). The V segment lost 6 bases and the J segment 4 bases; nucleotides outside the gene matches: 26.

The gene calls are TRBV5-1 and TRBJ1-2, with TRBD1 matching 8 bases. The CDR3 totals 15 residues. CDR1 is SGHRS, CDR2 YFSETQ, per germline. With V trimmed by 3 bases and J by 5 bases, 9 bases remained unmatched. CDR3 DNA sequence: TGCGCCAGCAGCTGCGGACAGGGAAGTCATTATGGCTACACCTTC. As protein: CASSCGQGSHYGYTF. The full variable domain, in which reference TRBV5-1 and TRBJ1-2 provide the parts outside the CDR3, is KAGVTQTPRYLIKTRGQQVTLSCSPISGHRSVSWYQQTPGQGLQFLFEYFSETQRNKGNFPGRFSGRQFSNSRSEMNVSTLELGDSALYLCASSCGQGSHYGYTFGSGTRLTVV.

The V call is TRBV27, the J call TRBJ1-4; D is possibly TRBD1 (6 bases). The germline gives CDR1 MNHEY, CDR2 SMNVEV (reference sequence). Trimming pared 8 bases from V and 7 bases from J, leaving 17 bases between. The CDR3 is made up of 14 amino acids. CDR3 sequence reads: CASGHMSRGEKLFF. In DNA, the CDR3 is TGTGCCAGCGGTCATATGTCCAGGGGTGAAAAACTGTTTTTT. The whole variable domain, filled in from reference TRBV27 and TRBJ1-4, reads EAQVTQNPRYLITVTGKKLTVTCSQNMNHEYMSWYRQDPGLGLRQIYYSMNVEVTDKGDVPEGYKVSRKEKRNFPLILESPSPNQTSLYFCASGHMSRGEKLFFGSGTQLSVL.

This clonotype was seen a single time. J is TRBJ2-4 and V is TRBV10-3; 8 bases agree with TRBD2. The CDR3 loop spans 15 amino acids. The J segment lost 8 bases and the V segment lost 3 bases, leaving 9 bases of the junction unmatched. Germline V gives CDR1 ENHRY, CDR2 SYGVKD. The DNA for the CDR3 is TGTGCCATCAGTGACGGGGGGGGCCTTAAAGACATTCAGTACTTC. Encoded protein: CAISDGGGLKDIQYF.

This clonotype was seen repeatedly, ten times or more. The gene calls are TRBV29-1 and TRBJ2-5; no clear D gene. The CDR3 has 11 residues. V was cut by 2 bases and J by 5 bases, with 6 bases left in between. Germline CDR1 reads SQVTM; CDR2 reads ANQGSEA. The CDR3 reads CSVEPWETQYF. CDR3 sequence (DNA): TGCAGCGTTGAACCTTGGGAGACCCAGTACTTC.

This clonotype is a singleton in its sample. The genes are TRBV28 and TRBJ2-1, with TRBD2 matching 8 bases. Germline trimming cut 4 bases from V and 8 bases from J; bases unmatched to any gene: 4. Germline V gene sequence: CDR1 MDHEN, CDR2 SYDVKM. This CDR3 contains 13 residues. The CDR3 reads CASSCGGRYEQFF. The CDR3, as DNA: TGTGCCAGCAGTTGTGGCGGGAGGTATGAGCAGTTCTTC.

In the case of this clonotype: This may stem from a read error, because a much larger clone lies one nucleotide away. CDR3 sequence (DNA): TGCAGCATGAGAACAGGGGTCAATGAGCAGTTCTTC. This encodes CSMRTGVNEQFF. The chain couples TRBV29-1 to TRBJ2-1, with 7 positions matching TRBD1. CDR1 and CDR2 from the germline V gene are SQVTM and ANQGSEA. V dropped 8 bases and J dropped 6; count of bases not matched to a gene: 7. The CDR3 sequence is 12 residues long.

This clonotype was seen at least ten times. The V call is TRBV12-3 or TRBV12-4, the J call TRBJ2-5; 7 bases map to TRBD1. V was pared by 6 bases and J by 4 bases, with 8 bases of the junction left unmatched. This CDR3 is 14 amino acids long. CDR3 sequence (DNA): TGTGCCAGCAGCCCCAAGAACAGGGGAGAGACCCAGTACTTC. Protein sequence: CASSPKNRGETQYF.

This clonotype was counted only a few times. The rearrangement uses TRBV25-1 and TRBJ2-3; tentative D call: TRBD2 (6 bases). This CDR3 spans 15 amino acids. CDR1 and CDR2 (germline): MGHDK, SYGVNS. The V end was cut by 4 bases, the J end by 0 bases, with 11 bases between. The CDR3: CASSAAGSSTDTQYF. In nucleotides, the CDR3 is TGTGCCAGCAGTGCAGCGGGCTCTAGCACAGATACGCAGTATTTT.

The chain has TRBV7-9 and TRBJ1-2; no clear D. This CDR3 contains 16 residues. V was pared by 1 base and J by 0 bases, with 12 bases between. Germline-derived CDR1 and CDR2 are SEHNR and FQNEAQ (reference sequence). As DNA, the CDR3 is TGTGCCAGCAGCTTAGTTCCAGTTAGACCTAACTATGGCTACACCTTC. Translating it yields CASSLVPVRPNYGYTF.

The sample holds many counts of this clonotype. This chain joins TRBV12-3 or TRBV12-4 and TRBJ1-2; D ambiguous. This CDR3 contains 15 residues. Deletions cut 2 bases from V and 8 bases from J, with 18 bases between. The CDR3: CASSLIRESNLGYTF. The CDR3 coding sequence is TGTGCCAGCAGTTTAATTCGGGAGTCGAATCTGGGCTACACCTTC.

Note on this clonotype: A much bigger clone sits one base away, suggesting this may be a read error. The gene calls are TRBV9 and TRBJ2-7; D possibly uses TRBD1 or TRBD2 (5 bases each). Between the trimmed V and J ends, which lost 3 bases and 7 bases, there was a span of 17 bases. This CDR3 contains 14 residues. Germline CDR1 and CDR2: SGDLS and YYNGEE. CDR3 DNA: TGTGCCAGCAGCGCGAAGGCAGGGTGGGGGGAGCAGTACTTC. This codes for CASSAKAGWGEQYF.

The chain is built from TRBV27 and TRBJ2-3; possible D gene TRBD2, 6 bases. The germline gives CDR1 MNHEY, CDR2 SMNVEV (reference sequence). This CDR3 comprises 20 residues. Trimming took off 0 bases at V and 6 bases at J, with 28 bases between the two ends. Written as DNA, the CDR3 is TGTGCCAGCAGTTTATCTGGTGCTAGCTCCTCCGGGGGACGGGCTGATACGCAGTATTTT. This gives the protein CASSLSGASSSGGRADTQYF.

This chain links TRBV2 with TRBJ1-5; no reliable D call. CDR1 is SNHLY and CDR2 is FYNNEI in the germline V gene. Trimming cost V 6 bases and J 1 base, with 22 bases left between them. This CDR3 comprises 18 residues. For the CDR3, the DNA is TGTGCCAGCAGCATCCGGGATCCTTCCTTCGCGAGCAATCAGCCCCAGCATTTT. Its translation is CASSIRDPSFASNQPQHF. Based on the CDR3 plus reference TRBV2 and TRBJ1-5, the full variable domain is EPEVTQTPSHQVTQMGQEVILRCVPISNHLYFYWYRQILGQKVEFLVSFYNNEISEKSEIFDDQFSVERPDGSNFTLKIRSTKLEDSAMYFCASSIRDPSFASNQPQHFGDGTRLSIL.